This T cell receptor (beta chain) was identified during a study of Ad26.COV2.S vaccination and SARS-CoV-2 variants. This clone appeared once. Its matching antigen is unknown. Germline values: CDR1 SGDLS, CDR2 YYNGEE. The CDR3 sequence is 16 residues long. With 0 bases clipped from V and 4 bases from J, the junction kept 6 bases outside the gene matches. Study-level results: The analyses of TCR breadth and depth may have understated the size of total T cell responses.

Indicated treatment: around 19 received Ad26.COV2.S at low or high dose, single or two shots; roughly 5 received placebo; per-sample allocation not given. All samples were drawn on day 63, counting from the first vaccine or placebo injection. Whoever gave the sample was an adult aged 18-55 years in Boston. An Ad26 vector that expressed Wuhan-strain SARS-CoV-2 spike constituted the vaccine. The method was immunoSEQ multiplex PCR; TCRdb's version includes in-frame clones alone and lacks a portion of them. Of 350,000 to 500,000 clones in the sample, roughly 90% were seen once. The sequence was obtained from a person aged 18-60 years who received the Ad26.COV2.S COVID-19 vaccine or a placebo. This chain joins TRBV9 and TRBJ2-2, with 7 bases matching TRBD1. Sequenced here: peripheral blood, sampled in a trial of Ad26.COV2.S vaccine versus placebo. The CDR3 protein is CASSVGAGGVTGELFF. In DNA, the CDR3 is TGTGCCAGCAGCGTAGGGGCAGGGGGAGTCACCGGGGAGCTGTTTTTT.